The entry below describes one T cell receptor (beta chain). This entry belongs to a study of blood T cell repertoires in COVID-19. Profiled with immunoSEQ multiplex PCR; TCRdb holds only in-frame clones, not every one. Of fewer than 350,000 clones listed, approximately 90% are singletons. CDR1 and CDR2 from the germline V gene are PRHDT and FYEKMQ (reference sequence). The CDR3 spans 14 residues. The V gene end was trimmed by 6 bases and the J gene end by 3 bases; junction bases not matched to a gene: 8. The receptor was derived from a middle-aged man who had been exposed to COVID-19. Sample: PBMCs or T cells enriched from blood (not recorded which). The genes are TRBV13 and TRBJ2-7, with 7 bases identical to TRBD2. The CDR3 reads CASSRREKIYEQYF. CDR3 in DNA: TGTGCCAGCAGTCGGCGGGAGAAAATCTACGAGCAGTACTTC.